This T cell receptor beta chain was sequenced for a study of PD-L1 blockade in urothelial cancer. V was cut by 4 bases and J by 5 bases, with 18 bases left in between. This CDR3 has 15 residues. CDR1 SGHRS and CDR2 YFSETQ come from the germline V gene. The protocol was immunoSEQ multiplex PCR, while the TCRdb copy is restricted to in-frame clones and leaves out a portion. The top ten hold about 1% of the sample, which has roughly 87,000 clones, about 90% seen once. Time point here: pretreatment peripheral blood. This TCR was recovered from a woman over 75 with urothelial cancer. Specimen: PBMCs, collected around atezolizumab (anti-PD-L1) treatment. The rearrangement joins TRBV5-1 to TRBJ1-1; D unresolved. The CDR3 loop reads CASSIKRTAGTEAFF. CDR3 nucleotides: TGCGCCAGCAGCATAAAAAGGACGGCGGGGACTGAAGCTTTCTTT.